Listed below are T cell receptor beta chains from one sample, sequenced in a study of beta chain features in type 1 diabetes. Sequencing used immunoSEQ multiplex PCR; TCRdb keeps in-frame clones, though not all of them. Of fewer than 650,000 clones listed, 15% are singletons. Specimen: naive CD4+ T cells from blood. Receptors were obtained from a man aged 18 to 30 in good health. Each CDR3 is given with its conserved first and last residue. The D gene is left open where the match is weak. Only some rows state a clone size, as once, few, many or a class for expanded clones.

>TRBJ1-2|TRBD1|few|TRBV7-9
CASSRDSYGYTF
TGTGCCAGCAGCCGGGACAGCTATGGCTACACCTTC
>TRBJ2-7|NA|NA|TRBV5-1
CASSLGTQGGEQYF
TGCGCCAGCAGCTTGGGAACCCAGGGTGGCGAGCAGTACTTC
>TRBJ2-2|NA|NA|TRBV7-9
CASSLEHGGYSGELFF
TGTGCCAGCAGCTTAGAGCATGGCGGGTACAGCGGGGAGCTGTTTTTT
>TRBJ1-1|NA|few|TRBV7-2
CASSLATIWASGAFF
TGTGCCAGCAGCTTAGCAACAATTTGGGCCTCGGGAGCTTTCTTT
>TRBJ2-1|NA|few|TRBV12-2
CASRLAPSGSIDNEQFF
TGTGCAAGTCGCTTAGCACCCAGCGGGAGTATCGACAATGAGCAGTTCTTC
>TRBJ1-3|TRBD1|NA|TRBV7-2
CASSWTGGSRNTIYF
TGTGCCAGCAGCTGGACAGGGGGATCCAGAAACACCATATATTTT
>TRBJ2-7|NA|NA|TRBV29-1
CSVRSDSYEQYF
TGCAGCGTTCGATCGGATTCCTACGAGCAGTACTTC
>TRBJ2-7|TRBD1|NA|TRBV30
CAWSARDRSYEQYF
TGTGCCTGGAGTGCCCGGGACAGAAGCTACGAGCAGTACTTC
>TRBJ1-5|TRBD1|NA|TRBV18
CASSPQGASQPQHF
TGTGCCAGCTCACCACAGGGGGCGAGTCAGCCCCAGCATTTT
>TRBJ2-1|NA|few|TRBV2
CASIEVDLREQFF
TGTGCCAGCATCGAGGTAGACCTCCGTGAGCAGTTCTTC
>TRBJ2-7|TRBD1|few|TRBV7-8
CASRLFRDRTYEQYF
TGTGCCAGCAGACTATTCCGGGACAGAACCTACGAGCAGTACTTC
>TRBJ1-2|NA|few|TRBV6-1
CASRGYNYGYTF
TGTGCCAGCAGGGGATATAACTATGGCTACACCTTC
>TRBJ1-4|NA|NA|TRBV18
CASSAVGGVGAEKLFF
TGTGCCAGCTCCGCCGTAGGCGGCGTTGGTGCTGAAAAACTGTTTTTT
>TRBJ2-4|NA|NA|TRBV4-3
CASSQDDQLAKNIQYF
TGCGCCAGCAGCCAAGATGACCAGCTAGCCAAAAACATTCAGTACTTC
>TRBJ1-1|NA|few|TRBV2
CASSGQGANTEAFF
TGTGCCAGCAGTGGGCAGGGCGCGAACACTGAAGCTTTCTTT
>TRBJ1-5|NA|NA|TRBV28
CASKTRNQPQHF
TGTGCCAGCAAGACACGCAATCAGCCCCAGCATTTT
>TRBJ1-1|TRBD1|few|TRBV5-6
CASSLGEGQGTEAFF
TGTGCCAGCAGCTTGGGAGAAGGACAGGGGACTGAAGCTTTCTTT
>TRBJ2-7|NA|NA|TRBV5-5
CASSFPASWGSYEQYF
TGTGCCAGCAGCTTTCCGGCTTCATGGGGGTCGTACGAGCAGTACTTC
>TRBJ1-1|TRBD1|NA|TRBV9
CASSLRQGTGNTEAFF
TGTGCCAGCAGCCTTAGACAGGGCACCGGGAACACTGAAGCTTTCTTT
>TRBJ2-3|NA|few|TRBV7-3
CASSPEVGTQYF
TGTGCCAGCAGCCCGGAGGTTGGTACGCAGTATTTT
>TRBJ2-3|NA|few|TRBV9
CASSVDGTAADTQYF
TGTGCCAGCAGCGTAGACGGGACGGCTGCAGATACGCAGTATTTT
>TRBJ1-1|NA|few|TRBV5-1
CASSLDSLNTEAFF
TGCGCCAGCAGCTTGGACAGTCTGAACACTGAAGCTTTCTTT
>TRBJ2-3|NA|many|TRBV5-4
CASSSAQGSDTQYF
TGTGCCAGCAGCTCGGCACAGGGATCAGATACGCAGTATTTT
>TRBJ2-7|NA|NA|TRBV10-3
CAIRSTGLSAEQYF
TGTGCCATCAGGTCCACAGGGCTTTCCGCCGAGCAGTACTTC
>TRBJ2-3|NA|NA|TRBV21-1
CASSKAAEASTDTQYF
TGTGCCAGCAGCAAAGCCGCGGAAGCTAGCACAGATACGCAGTATTTT
>TRBJ2-1|NA|few|TRBV5-1
CASSLAGRFYNEQFF
TGCGCCAGCAGCTTGGCTGGCAGGTTCTACAATGAGCAGTTCTTC
>TRBJ1-2|NA|few|TRBV15
CATSRDGAKTNYGYTF
TGTGCCACCAGCAGAGATGGGGCGAAGACTAACTATGGCTACACCTTC
>TRBJ2-1|NA|NA|TRBV7-3
CASSSGGNNEQFF
TGTGCCAGCAGCTCCGGAGGGAACAATGAGCAGTTCTTC
>TRBJ1-6|NA|once|TRBV5-1
CASGTGPNSPLHF
TGCGCCAGCGGTACAGGGCCCAATTCACCCCTCCACTTT
>TRBJ1-1|NA|few|TRBV5-4
CASTSQGSEAFF
TGTGCCAGCACCTCGCAGGGGTCTGAAGCTTTCTTT
>TRBJ2-6|TRBD1|NA|TRBV2
CASQGQFSGANVLTF
TGTGCCAGCCAGGGACAGTTCTCTGGGGCCAACGTCCTGACTTTC
>TRBJ1-2|NA|few|TRBV29-1
CSVEGARVGGYTF
TGCAGCGTTGAAGGGGCCAGGGTCGGTGGCTACACCTTC
>TRBJ2-7|TRBD1|few|TRBV7-9
CASSLTGNSYEQYF
TGTGCCAGCAGCTTGACAGGGAATTCCTACGAGCAGTACTTC
>TRBJ2-3|TRBD2|NA|TRBV9
CASTPHPGGATDTQYF
TGTGCCAGCACCCCACACCCCGGGGGGGCCACAGATACGCAGTATTTT
>TRBJ2-3|TRBD2|few|TRBV5-1
CASSFGGTDTQYF
TGCGCCAGCAGCTTCGGGGGGACAGATACGCAGTATTTT
>TRBJ1-4|TRBD1|few|TRBV7-9
CASSTGQTINEKLFF
TGTGCCAGCAGCACGGGACAGACCATCAATGAAAAACTGTTTTTT
>TRBJ2-5|TRBD2|NA|TRBV11-2
CASSLVGRLPQETQYF
TGTGCCAGCAGCTTAGTCGGGAGGCTCCCCCAAGAGACCCAGTACTTC
>TRBJ1-1|NA|NA|TRBV5-1
CASSLERANTEAFF
TGCGCCAGCAGCTTGGAACGGGCGAACACTGAAGCTTTCTTT
>TRBJ1-1|NA|few|TRBV10-3
CATESTGNTEAFF
TGTGCCACCGAGTCTACTGGGAACACTGAAGCTTTCTTT
>TRBJ2-3|NA|few|TRBV7-8
CASSSDPGARTDTQYF
TGTGCCAGCAGCTCCGACCCGGGGGCTCGTACAGATACGCAGTATTTT
>TRBJ1-4|NA|NA|TRBV5-4
CASSLAGRDGGKLFF
TGTGCCAGCAGCTTGGCCGGGAGAGACGGTGGAAAACTGTTTTTT
>TRBJ2-7|TRBD2|few|TRBV9
CASSPSPGREDYEQYF
TGTGCCAGCAGCCCCTCCCCAGGGCGGGAGGACTACGAGCAGTACTTC
>TRBJ2-3|TRBD1|NA|TRBV14
CASSQNRDRGRADTQYF
TGTGCCAGCAGCCAAAACCGGGACAGGGGGCGTGCAGATACGCAGTATTTT
>TRBJ1-3|NA|NA|TRBV10-2
CASSADRNTIYF
TGCGCCAGCAGCGCGGACCGAAACACCATATATTTT
>TRBJ2-5|TRBD1|NA|TRBV4-2
CASSQNNARDRQETQYF
TGTGCCAGCAGCCAAAATAACGCCCGGGACAGACAAGAGACCCAGTACTTC
>TRBJ1-5|TRBD1|NA|TRBV7-8
CASRQGFSNQPQHF
TGTGCCAGCAGACAGGGGTTCAGCAATCAGCCCCAGCATTTT
>TRBJ1-4|TRBD1|few|TRBV23-1
CASSRKTGYNEKLFF
TGCGCCAGCAGTCGAAAGACAGGGTATAATGAAAAACTGTTTTTT
>TRBJ2-5|NA|few|TRBV6-5
CASSYSFTQETQYF
TGTGCCAGCAGTTACTCGTTTACCCAAGAGACCCAGTACTTC
>TRBJ1-1|NA|few|TRBV18
CASSPEQGRGATEAFF
TGTGCCAGCTCACCAGAGCAGGGGAGAGGGGCCACTGAAGCTTTCTTT
>TRBJ1-5|TRBD1|NA|TRBV6-5
CASSFGTGINQPQHF
TGTGCCAGCAGTTTCGGGACAGGGATCAACCAGCCCCAGCATTTT
>TRBJ1-2|NA|NA|TRBV30
CAWSPGTVGYTF
TGTGCCTGGAGTCCTGGGACGGTTGGCTACACCTTC